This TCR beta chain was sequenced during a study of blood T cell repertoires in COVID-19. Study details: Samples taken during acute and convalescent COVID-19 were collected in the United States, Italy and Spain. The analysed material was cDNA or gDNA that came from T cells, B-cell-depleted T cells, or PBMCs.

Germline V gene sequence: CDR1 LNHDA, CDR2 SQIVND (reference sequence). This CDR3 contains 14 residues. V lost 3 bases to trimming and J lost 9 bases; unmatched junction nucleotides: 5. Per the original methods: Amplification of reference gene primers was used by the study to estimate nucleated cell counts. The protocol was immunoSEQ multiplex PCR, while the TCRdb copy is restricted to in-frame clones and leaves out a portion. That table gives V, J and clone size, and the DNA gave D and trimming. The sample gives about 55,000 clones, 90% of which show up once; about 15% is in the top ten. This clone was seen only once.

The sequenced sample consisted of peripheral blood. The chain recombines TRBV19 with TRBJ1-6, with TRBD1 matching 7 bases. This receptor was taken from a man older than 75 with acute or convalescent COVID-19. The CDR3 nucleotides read TGTGCCAGTAGTATCGCGCAGGGGGGTTCACCCCTCCACTTT. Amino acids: CASSIAQGGSPLHF.